The entry below gives a single TCR beta chain sequence along with its context. Its antigen is unidentified. Cultured CD4+ T-cell DNA underwent Oncomine TCR Beta short-read sequencing. One entry per CDR3 protein results from TCRdb running MiXCR on the PCR reads. The profile shows about 17,000 distinct CDR3 sequences, 60% of them singletons. This CDR3 is 12 amino acids long. Trimming cost V 4 bases and J 3 bases, with 7 bases left between them. Germline assignment: CDR1 DFQATT and CDR2 SNEGSKA (reference sequence). The data belong to a study of vaccination and CD4 T cells after COVID-19. Study-wide context: Of the convalescent patients, who were SARS-CoV-2 positive by nasal swab PCR, under 10 had mild and one severe disease. Participants were administered two doses of either the BNT162b2 or the mRNA-1273 vaccine.

Indicated treatment: approximately 10-day PBMC culture with coronavirus spike peptide pools or control peptides (ViraFEST assay). Sequenced material: CD4+ T cells from blood, cultured in vitro. The chain combines TRBV20-1 with TRBJ2-1; tentative D call: TRBD2 (5 bases). The TCR originated in a human donor who had recovered from COVID-19. CDR3 sequence: CSAISDYNEQFF. The DNA for the CDR3 is TGCAGTGCTATTAGCGACTACAATGAGCAGTTCTTC.